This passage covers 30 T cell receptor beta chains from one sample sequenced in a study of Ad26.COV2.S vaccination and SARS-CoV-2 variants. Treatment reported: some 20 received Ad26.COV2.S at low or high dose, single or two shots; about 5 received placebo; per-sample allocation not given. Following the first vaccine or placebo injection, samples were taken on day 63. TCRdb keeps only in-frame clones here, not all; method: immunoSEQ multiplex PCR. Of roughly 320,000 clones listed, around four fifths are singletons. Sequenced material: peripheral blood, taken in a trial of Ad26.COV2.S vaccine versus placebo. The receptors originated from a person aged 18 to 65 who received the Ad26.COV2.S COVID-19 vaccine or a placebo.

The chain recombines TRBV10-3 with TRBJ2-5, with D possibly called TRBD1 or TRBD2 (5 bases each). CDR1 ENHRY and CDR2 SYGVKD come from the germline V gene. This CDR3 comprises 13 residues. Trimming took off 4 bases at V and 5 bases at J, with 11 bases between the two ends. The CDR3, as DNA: TGTGCCATCAGTGGGGGGTCCGGGGAGACCCAGTACTTC. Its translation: CAISGGSGETQYF.

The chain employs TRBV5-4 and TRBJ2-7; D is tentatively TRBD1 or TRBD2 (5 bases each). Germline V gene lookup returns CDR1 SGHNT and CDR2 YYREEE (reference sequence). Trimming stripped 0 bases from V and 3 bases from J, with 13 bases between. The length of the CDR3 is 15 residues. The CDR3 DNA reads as TGTGCCAGCAGCTTGGGGCAGGGAGCCCTCTACGAGCAGTACTTC. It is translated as CASSLGQGALYEQYF.

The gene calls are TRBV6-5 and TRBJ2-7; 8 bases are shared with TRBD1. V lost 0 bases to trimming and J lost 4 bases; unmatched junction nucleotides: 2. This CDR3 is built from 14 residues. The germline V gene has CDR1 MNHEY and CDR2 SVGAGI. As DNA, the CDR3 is TGTGCCAGCAGTTACTCAGGGACAGGATACGAGCAGTACTTC. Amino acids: CASSYSGTGYEQYF.

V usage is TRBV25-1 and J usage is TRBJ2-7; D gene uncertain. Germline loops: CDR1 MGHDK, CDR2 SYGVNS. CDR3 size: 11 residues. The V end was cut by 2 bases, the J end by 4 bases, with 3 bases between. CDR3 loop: CASSEGYEQYF. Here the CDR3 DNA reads TGTGCCAGCAGTGAAGGTTACGAGCAGTACTTC.

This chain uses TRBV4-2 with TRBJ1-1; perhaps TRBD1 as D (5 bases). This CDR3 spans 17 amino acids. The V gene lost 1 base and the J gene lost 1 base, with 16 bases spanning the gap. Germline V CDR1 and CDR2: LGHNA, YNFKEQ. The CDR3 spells CASSQGGMGEANTEAFF. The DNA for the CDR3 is TGTGCCAGCAGCCAAGGGGGGATGGGGGAAGCGAACACTGAAGCTTTCTTT.

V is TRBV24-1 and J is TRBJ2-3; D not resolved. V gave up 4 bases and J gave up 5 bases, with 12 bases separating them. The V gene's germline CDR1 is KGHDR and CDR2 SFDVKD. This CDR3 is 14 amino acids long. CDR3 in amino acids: CATSDNERGDTQYF. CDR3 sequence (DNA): TGTGCCACCAGTGACAACGAAAGAGGAGATACGCAGTATTTT.

Here the CDR3 reads CASSLTGGVKSPLHF. The CDR3 DNA reads as TGTGCCAGCAGCTTAACGGGGGGCGTAAAATCACCCCTCCACTTT. The chain combines TRBV7-9 with TRBJ1-6; D may be TRBD1 (6 bases). The CDR3 is made up of 15 amino acids. Germline V gene sequence: CDR1 SEHNR, CDR2 FQNEAQ (reference sequence). V was clipped by 2 bases and J by 10 bases, with 15 bases between them.

CDR3 sequence: CASSFTDSNYGYTF. In DNA, the CDR3 is TGCGCCAGCAGCTTCACAGACTCTAACTATGGCTACACCTTC. The chain carries TRBV5-1 and TRBJ1-2; the D is unclear. Between the trimmed V and J ends, which lost 2 bases and 0 bases, there was a span of 8 bases. Germline CDR1 and CDR2: SGHRS and YFSETQ. The CDR3 sequence is 14 residues long.

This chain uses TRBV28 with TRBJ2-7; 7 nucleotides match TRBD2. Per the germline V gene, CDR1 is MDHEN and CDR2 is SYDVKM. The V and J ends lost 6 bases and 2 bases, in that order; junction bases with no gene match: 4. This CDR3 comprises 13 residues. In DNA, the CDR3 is TGTGCCAGCAGGTCTAGCGGAGCCTACGAGCAGTACTTC. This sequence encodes CASRSSGAYEQYF.

The CDR3 here is CASSDGRGARETQYF. The CDR3 DNA is TGTGCCAGCAGCGATGGGCGGGGGGCGCGAGAGACCCAGTACTTC. V usage is TRBV3-1 (or the pseudogene TRBV3-2) and J usage is TRBJ2-5; 8 bases align to TRBD2. This CDR3 contains 15 residues. The germline V gene has CDR1 LGHDT and CDR2 YNNKEL (reference sequence). Unmatched junction bases numbered 9, after V lost 5 bases and J lost 4 bases.

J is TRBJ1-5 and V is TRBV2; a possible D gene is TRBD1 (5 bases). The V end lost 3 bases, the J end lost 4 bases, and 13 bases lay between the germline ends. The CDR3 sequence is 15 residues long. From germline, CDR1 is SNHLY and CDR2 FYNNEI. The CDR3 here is CASSEAWGRNQPQHF. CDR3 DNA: TGTGCCAGCAGTGAGGCCTGGGGGAGAAATCAGCCCCAGCATTTT.

The CDR3 DNA reads TGTGCCAGCTCGGCCGGGACAGGGCTTATAATGAACACTGAAGCTTTCTTT. It yields the protein CASSAGTGLIMNTEAFF. The chain employs TRBV18 and TRBJ1-1; 9 nucleotides match TRBD1. Germline trimming cut 6 bases from V and 0 bases from J; bases unmatched to any gene: 11. CDR1 and CDR2 (germline): KGHSH, LQKENI. There are 17 residues in the CDR3.

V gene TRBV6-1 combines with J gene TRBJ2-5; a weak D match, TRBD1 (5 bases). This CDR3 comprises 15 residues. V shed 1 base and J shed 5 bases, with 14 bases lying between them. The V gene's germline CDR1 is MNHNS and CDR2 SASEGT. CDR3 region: CASSEDRMPQETQYF. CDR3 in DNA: TGTGCCAGCAGTGAAGACAGGATGCCGCAGGAGACCCAGTACTTC.

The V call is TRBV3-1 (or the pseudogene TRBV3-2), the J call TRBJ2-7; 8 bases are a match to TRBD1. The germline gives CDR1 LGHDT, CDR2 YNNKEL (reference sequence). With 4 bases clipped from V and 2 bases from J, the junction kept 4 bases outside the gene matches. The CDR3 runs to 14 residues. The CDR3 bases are TGTGCCAGCAGCCCTACAGGGGGACCCTACGAGCAGTACTTC. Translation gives CASSPTGGPYEQYF.

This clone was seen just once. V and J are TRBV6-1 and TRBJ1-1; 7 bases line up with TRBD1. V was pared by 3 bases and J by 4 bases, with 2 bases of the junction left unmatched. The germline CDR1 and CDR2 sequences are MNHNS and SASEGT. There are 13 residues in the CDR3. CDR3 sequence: CASSDQGVTEAFF. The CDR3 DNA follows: TGTGCCAGCAGTGACCAGGGGGTCACTGAAGCTTTCTTT.

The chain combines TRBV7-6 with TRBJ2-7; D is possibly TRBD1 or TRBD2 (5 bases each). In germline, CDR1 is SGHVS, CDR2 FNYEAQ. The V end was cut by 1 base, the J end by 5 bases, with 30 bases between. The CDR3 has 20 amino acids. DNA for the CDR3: TGTGCCAGCAGCTTAGAAAGGTTGAGGGGCGGTCGGAGTACCCTGGACGAGCAGTACTTC. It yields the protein CASSLERLRGGRSTLDEQYF.

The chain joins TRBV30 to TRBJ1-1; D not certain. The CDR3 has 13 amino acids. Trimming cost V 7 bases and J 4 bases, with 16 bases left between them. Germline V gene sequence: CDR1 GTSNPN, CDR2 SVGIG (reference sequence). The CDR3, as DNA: TGTGCCTCGACTGGTAATAAAGGCACTGAAGCTTTCTTT. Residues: CASTGNKGTEAFF. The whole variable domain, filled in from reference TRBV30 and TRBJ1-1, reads SQTIHQWPATLVQPVGSPLSLECTVEGTSNPNLYWYRQAAGRGLQLLFYSVGIGQISSEVPQNLSASRPQDRQFILSSKKLLLSDSGFYLCASTGNKGTEAFFGQGTRLTVV.

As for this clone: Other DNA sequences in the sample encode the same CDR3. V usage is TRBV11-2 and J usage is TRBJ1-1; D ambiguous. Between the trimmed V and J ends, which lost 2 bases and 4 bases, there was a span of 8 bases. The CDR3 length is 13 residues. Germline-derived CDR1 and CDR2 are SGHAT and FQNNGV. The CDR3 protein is CASSLLWGTEAFF. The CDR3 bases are TGTGCCAGCAGCTTATTGTGGGGCACTGAAGCTTTCTTT.

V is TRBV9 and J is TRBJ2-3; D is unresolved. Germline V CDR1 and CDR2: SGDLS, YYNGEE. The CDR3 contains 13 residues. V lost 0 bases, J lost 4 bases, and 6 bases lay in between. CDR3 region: CASSVERADTQYF. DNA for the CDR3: TGTGCCAGCAGCGTAGAGAGAGCAGATACGCAGTATTTT.

The CDR3 sequence is CASSQRTGSSYEQYF. The CDR3 DNA sequence: TGTGCCAGCAGCCAACGGACAGGGTCCTCCTACGAGCAGTACTTC. The chain has TRBV6-5 and TRBJ2-7; 8 bases agree with TRBD1. The V and J ends lost 6 bases and 0 bases, in that order; junction bases with no gene match: 7. Per germline, CDR1 MNHEY and CDR2 SVGAGI. CDR3 size: 15 residues.

CDR3 DNA: TGTGCCAGCAGCCAAGAGCCTCAGGCGGAGACCCAGTACTTC. Protein sequence: CASSQEPQAETQYF. The chain employs TRBV3-1 (or the pseudogene TRBV3-2) and TRBJ2-5; no clear D. Per germline, CDR1 LGHDT and CDR2 YNNKEL (reference sequence). The CDR3 is 14 amino acids. V was shortened by 0 bases and J by 5 bases, with 10 bases between the two germline ends.

In nucleotides, the CDR3 is TGTGCCAGCTCACCGCCACAGGGAGGAACTGAAGCTTTCTTT. Residues: CASSPPQGGTEAFF. The J gene is TRBJ1-1, the V gene TRBV18, with D perhaps TRBD1 (6 bases). Germline V gives CDR1 KGHSH, CDR2 LQKENI. This CDR3 has 14 residues. V gave up 3 bases and J gave up 5 bases, with 13 bases separating them.

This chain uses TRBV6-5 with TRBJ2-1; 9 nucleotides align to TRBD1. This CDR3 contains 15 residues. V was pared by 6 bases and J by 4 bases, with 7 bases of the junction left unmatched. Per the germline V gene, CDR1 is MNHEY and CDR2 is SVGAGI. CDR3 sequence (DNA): TGTGCCAGCAGACAACAGGGGGCCGTGTACAATGAGCAGTTCTTC. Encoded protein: CASRQQGAVYNEQFF.

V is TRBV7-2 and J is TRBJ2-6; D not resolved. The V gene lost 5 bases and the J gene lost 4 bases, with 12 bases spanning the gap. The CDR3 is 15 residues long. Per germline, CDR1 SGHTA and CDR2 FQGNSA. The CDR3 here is CASSKALWGANVLTF. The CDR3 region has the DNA TGTGCCAGCAGCAAGGCCCTCTGGGGGGCCAACGTCCTGACTTTC.

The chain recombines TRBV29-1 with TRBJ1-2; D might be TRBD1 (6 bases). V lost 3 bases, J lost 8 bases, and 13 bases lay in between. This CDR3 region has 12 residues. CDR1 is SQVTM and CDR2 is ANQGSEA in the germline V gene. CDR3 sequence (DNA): TGCAGCGTTGAGTTGGGGGCTCCCGGCTACACCTTC. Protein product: CSVELGAPGYTF.

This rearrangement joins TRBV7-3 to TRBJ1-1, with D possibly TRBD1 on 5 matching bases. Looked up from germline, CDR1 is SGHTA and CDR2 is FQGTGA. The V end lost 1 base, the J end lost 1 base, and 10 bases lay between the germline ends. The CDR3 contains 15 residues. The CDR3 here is CASSLSGGENTEAFF. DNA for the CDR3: TGTGCCAGCAGCTTAAGTGGAGGGGAGAACACTGAAGCTTTCTTT.

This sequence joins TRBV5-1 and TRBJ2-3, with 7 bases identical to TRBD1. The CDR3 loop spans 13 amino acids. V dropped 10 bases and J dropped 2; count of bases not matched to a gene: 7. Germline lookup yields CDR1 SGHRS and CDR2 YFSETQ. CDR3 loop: CAFETGNTDTQYF. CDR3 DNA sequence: TGCGCCTTCGAGACAGGGAACACAGATACGCAGTATTTT.

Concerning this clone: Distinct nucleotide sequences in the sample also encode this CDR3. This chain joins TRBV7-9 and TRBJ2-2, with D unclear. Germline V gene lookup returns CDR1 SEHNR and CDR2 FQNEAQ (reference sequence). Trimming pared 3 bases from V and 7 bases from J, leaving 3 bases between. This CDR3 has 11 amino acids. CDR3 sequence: CASSLVGELFF. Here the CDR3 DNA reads TGTGCCAGCAGCTTGGTCGGGGAGCTGTTTTTT. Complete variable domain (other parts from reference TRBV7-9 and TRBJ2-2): DTGVSQNPRHKITKRGQNVTFRCDPISEHNRLYWYRQTLGQGPEFLTYFQNEAQLEKSRLLSDRFSAERPKGSFSTLEIQRTEQGDSAMYLCASSLVGELFFGEGSRLTVL.

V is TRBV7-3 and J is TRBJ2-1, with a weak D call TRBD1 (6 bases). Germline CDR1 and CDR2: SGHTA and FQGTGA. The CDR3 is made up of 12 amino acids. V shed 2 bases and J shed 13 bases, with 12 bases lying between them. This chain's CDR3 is CASSLALGTQFF. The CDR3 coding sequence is TGTGCCAGCAGCTTAGCCCTAGGGACACAGTTCTTC.

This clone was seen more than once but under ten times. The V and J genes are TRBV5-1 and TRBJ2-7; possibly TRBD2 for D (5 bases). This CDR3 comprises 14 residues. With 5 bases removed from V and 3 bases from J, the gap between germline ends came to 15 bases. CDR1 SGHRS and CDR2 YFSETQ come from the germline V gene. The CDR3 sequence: CASRGLTSGYEQYF. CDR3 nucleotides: TGCGCCAGCAGAGGACTGACCTCAGGCTACGAGCAGTACTTC.